Given below is one TCR beta chain in context. It lacks a known antigen. No base qualities exist here, and no much larger clone lies one base off it. The time point label here, explained by the study, means: about 28 days (+/-7) after the second vaccine dose. What this sample's treatment or condition label stands for: meningococcal conjugate vaccine given as trial control. Vaccinee samples came from UK trials COV001 and COV002, including a single-blind randomized controlled phase 2/3 trial of AZD1222 (ChAdOx1 nCoV-19) in healthy adults. Trial participant PBMC samples were collected at day 0 and day 28 after the second dose for TCRbeta chain sequencing. The data belong to a study of T cell responses to AZD1222 COVID-19 vaccine (dated by TCRdb to about 2021). General notes on the study: TCR sequencing was performed for 230 to 250 trial participants, of whom about 200 were given two doses of AZD1222 and some 25 were given two doses of MenACWY control vaccine. Trial participants were enrolled by age into subgroups of 18-55, 56-69 and 70-plus years, and about 150, 27 and 61 TCR-sequenced participants, respectively, were included in these subgroups.

Points the paper makes about the study in general: The vaccine-associated CD4 TCRs covered the entire spike protein, and the dominant responses fell in regions 160-218 and 743-854. Participants were mostly white British, with more females than males. The authors suggested clonal diversity may have been underestimated. A significant rise in spike-specific TCR breadth and depth was observed after two AZD1222 doses relative to day 0 and relative to MenACWY recipients. In the small 56-69-year group, the increase in depth fell short of significance, most likely because of low power. Because no day 14 peak-response samples were available, the repertoires could be characterized only after the peak T cell response. Reportedly, close to half of the unique spike-specific TCRs recognized epitopes lying outside the regions that are mutated in the B.1.351 and B.1.1.7 variants. Conclusions about previously exposed vaccinees are limited, since just five to seven AZD1222 recipients were seropositive for SARS-CoV-2 at baseline.

The CDR3 regions of human TCRbeta chains were subjected to immunosequencing. Per the source publication's procedure: Repertoire TCRs were matched against a reference library of SARS-CoV-2-specific TCRs generated with the MIRA antigen-specificity platform. Breadth meant the fraction of unique TCRs that were SARS-CoV-2-associated, whereas depth meant the fraction of total T cells that were SARS-CoV-2-associated. Each spike-specific TCR was assigned to its reactive spike region and to a CD4 or CD8 class using the MIRA data. Log10-transformed breadth and depth values were compared by one-way ANOVA with Sidak's multiple comparisons tests. Sourced from immuneACCESS, this table was stored by TCRdb with only in-frame sequences that have V and J called. A share of the clones is absent; for the studies checked, an unresolved V gene accounts for under half, and the remainder has no known explanation. The V and J calls and clone size are taken from that table; D and trimming were inferred from the DNA. Within this sample are fewer than 80,000 clones, with approximately 90% of them counted one time only. More than 8% of the sample goes to the ten largest clones.

Sequenced here: peripheral blood, sampled 28 days after the second dose of the MenACWY control vaccine. This receptor was taken from an adult who received the MenACWY meningococcal vaccine as a control.

CDR3 loop: CASSRTLNTEAFF. The nucleotide sequence reads as follows: TGTGCCAGCAGTAGGACCCTGAACACTGAAGCTTTCTTT. The rearranged segments are TRBV6-4 and TRBJ1-1, with no reliable assignment of the D segment. The V and J ends are trimmed by 5 bases and 0 bases, leaving 7 bases between them. CDR1 and CDR2 are read off the germline V gene as MRHNA and SNTAGT. Including the terminal cysteine and phenylalanine, the CDR3 comprises 13 residues. Only the CDR3 portion is preserved as DNA: 39 bases, with reading frame beginning at the first base.